This entry describes one T cell receptor beta chain. Germline V gene lookup returns CDR1 SGHRS and CDR2 YFSETQ. The CDR3 sequence is 15 residues long. With 4 bases clipped from V and 5 bases from J, the junction kept 2 bases outside the gene matches. Here immunoSEQ multiplex PCR was the method, and the copy in TCRdb shows in-frame clones only, minus some. The sample records about 60,000 clones, approximately 89% being singletons. The data derive from a study of OX40 agonist ivuxolimab in advanced cancers. This TCR derives from an adult with an advanced solid tumor such as melanoma, head and neck, liver or kidney cancer. The V gene is TRBV5-1, the J gene TRBJ2-2; 13 positions match TRBD2. Sequencing used CD4+ or CD8+ T cells sorted from blood, obtained in a trial of the OX40 agonist ivuxolimab. The CDR3 is CASSVTSGRTGELFF. The CDR3, as DNA: TGCGCCAGCAGCGTGACTAGCGGGAGGACCGGGGAGCTGTTTTTT. The full variable domain, rest sourced from reference TRBV5-1 and TRBJ2-2, is KAGVTQTPRYLIKTRGQQVTLSCSPISGHRSVSWYQQTPGQGLQFLFEYFSETQRNKGNFPGRFSGRQFSNSRSEMNVSTLELGDSALYLCASSVTSGRTGELFFGEGSRLTVL.